This TCR beta chain was sequenced for a study of vaccination effects on CD4 cells after COVID-19. Under the ViraFEST assay, PBMC were stimulated with viral peptide pools so that antigen-specific CD4+ T cells expanded. Sequencing was performed afterwards. Culture proceeded for 9 to 11 days, and CD4+ T cells were then isolated. Vaccine administered to participants consisted of two doses of either BNT162b2 or mRNA-1273. Some 2.2 million PBMC per well received about 10 IU/ml IL-2 and approximately 9.2 ug/ml peptides in culture. Germline V gives CDR1 SGHKS, CDR2 YYEKEE (reference sequence). Trimming removed 4 bases from V and 4 bases from J, with 17 bases in between. CDR3 size: 15 residues. Repertoires were generated with immunoSEQ multiplex PCR, while TCRdb's copy carries only in-frame clones and drops some. This sample has 15,000 or so clones; around 75% occur once, and the top ten carry approximately 25%.

This clone was found a few times. The target antigen is unknown. The gene calls are TRBV5-5 and TRBJ1-1; D remains unclear. This TCR was sampled from a human donor who received a COVID-19 vaccine. This material consisted of CD4+ T cells from PBMCs cultured with HCoV-NL63 spike peptides, taken after COVID-19 vaccination. This chain's CDR3 is CASSPWQSAGTEAFF. The CDR3 DNA reads as TGTGCCAGCAGCCCCTGGCAATCCGCGGGCACTGAAGCTTTCTTT.